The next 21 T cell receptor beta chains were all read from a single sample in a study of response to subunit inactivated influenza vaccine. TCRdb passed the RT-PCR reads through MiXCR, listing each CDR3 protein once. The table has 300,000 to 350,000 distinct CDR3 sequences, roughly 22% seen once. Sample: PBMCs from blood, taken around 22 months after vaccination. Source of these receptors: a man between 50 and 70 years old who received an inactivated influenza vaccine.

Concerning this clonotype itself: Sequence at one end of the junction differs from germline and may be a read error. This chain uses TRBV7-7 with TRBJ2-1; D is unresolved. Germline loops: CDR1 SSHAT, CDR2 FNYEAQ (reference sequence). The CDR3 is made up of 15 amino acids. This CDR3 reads CASSPATGSWNEQFF. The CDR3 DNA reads TGTGCTAGCAGCCCCGCTACTGGCAGCTGGAACGAGCAGTTCTTC.

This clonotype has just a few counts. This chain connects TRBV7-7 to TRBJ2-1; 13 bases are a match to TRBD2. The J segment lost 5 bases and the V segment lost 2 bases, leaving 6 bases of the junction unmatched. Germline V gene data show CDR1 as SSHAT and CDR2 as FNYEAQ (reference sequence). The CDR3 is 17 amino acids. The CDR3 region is CASSLNEGTSGDNEQFF. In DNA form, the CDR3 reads TGTGCCAGCAGCTTAAATGAAGGGACTAGCGGGGACAATGAGCAGTTCTTC.

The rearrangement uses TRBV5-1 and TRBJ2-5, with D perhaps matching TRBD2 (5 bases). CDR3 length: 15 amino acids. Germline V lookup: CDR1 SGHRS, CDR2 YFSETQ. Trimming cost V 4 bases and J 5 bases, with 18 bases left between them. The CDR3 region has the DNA TGCGCCAGCAGCCCTGGCGGGTGGATTAGTGAGACCCAGTACTTC. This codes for CASSPGGWISETQYF.

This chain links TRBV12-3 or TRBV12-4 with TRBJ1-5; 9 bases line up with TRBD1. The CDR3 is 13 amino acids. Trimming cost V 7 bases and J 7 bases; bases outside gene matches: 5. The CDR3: CASTLTGGQPQHF. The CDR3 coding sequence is TGTGCCAGCACCCTGACAGGGGGGCAGCCCCAGCATTTT.

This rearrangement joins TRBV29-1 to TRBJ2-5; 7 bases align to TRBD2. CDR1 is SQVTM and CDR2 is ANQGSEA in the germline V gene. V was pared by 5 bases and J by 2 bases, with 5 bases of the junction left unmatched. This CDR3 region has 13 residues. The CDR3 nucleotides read TGCAGCGTTCCATGGGGGGGTCAAGAGACCCAGTACTTC. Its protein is CSVPWGGQETQYF.

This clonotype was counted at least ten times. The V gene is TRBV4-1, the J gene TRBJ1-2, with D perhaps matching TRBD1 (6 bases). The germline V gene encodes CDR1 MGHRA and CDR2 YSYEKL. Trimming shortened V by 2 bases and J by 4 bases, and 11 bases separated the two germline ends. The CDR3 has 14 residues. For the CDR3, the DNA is TGCGCCAGCAGCCAAAGGACAGCCGGCTATGGCTACACCTTC. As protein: CASSQRTAGYGYTF.

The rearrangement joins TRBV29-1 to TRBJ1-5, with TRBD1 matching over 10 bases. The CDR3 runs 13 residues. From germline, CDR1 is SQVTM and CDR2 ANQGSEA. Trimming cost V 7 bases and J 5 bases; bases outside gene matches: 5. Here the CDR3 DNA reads TGCAGCGCCCGGGACAGGGGCGATCAGCCCCAGCATTTT. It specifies CSARDRGDQPQHF.

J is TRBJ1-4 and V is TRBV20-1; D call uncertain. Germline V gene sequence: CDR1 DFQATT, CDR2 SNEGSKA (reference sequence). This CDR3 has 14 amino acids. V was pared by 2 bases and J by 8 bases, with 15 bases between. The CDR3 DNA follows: TGCAGTGCTAGACGGGCGGGAAATCCCGAAAAACTGTTTTTT. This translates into CSARRAGNPEKLFF.

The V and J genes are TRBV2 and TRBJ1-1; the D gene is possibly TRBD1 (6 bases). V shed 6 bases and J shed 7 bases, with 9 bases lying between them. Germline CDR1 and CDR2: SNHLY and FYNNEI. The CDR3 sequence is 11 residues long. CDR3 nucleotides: TGTGCCAGCAGGGAGGGGGGTGAAGCTTTCTTT. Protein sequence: CASREGGEAFF.

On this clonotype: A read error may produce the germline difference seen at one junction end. CDR3 coding DNA: TGTGCCAGCAGCCACTCGACAGGACCCCTGGGCTTC. Translating it yields CASSHSTGPLGF. The rearrangement joins TRBV3-1 to TRBJ2-7; D possibly corresponds to TRBD1 (6 bases). The CDR3 runs to 12 residues. In germline, CDR1 is LGHDT, CDR2 YNNKEL (reference sequence).

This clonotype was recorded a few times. The CDR3 DNA reads TGTGCCAGCAGCCTCCGTTCAAGTACCCCGGATACGCAGTATTTT. It codes for CASSLRSSTPDTQYF. The chain recombines TRBV7-2 with TRBJ2-3; D is ambiguous. The CDR3 has 15 residues. The V gene's germline CDR1 is SGHTA and CDR2 FQGNSA. The V end lost 5 bases, the J end lost 6 bases, and 18 bases lay between the germline ends.

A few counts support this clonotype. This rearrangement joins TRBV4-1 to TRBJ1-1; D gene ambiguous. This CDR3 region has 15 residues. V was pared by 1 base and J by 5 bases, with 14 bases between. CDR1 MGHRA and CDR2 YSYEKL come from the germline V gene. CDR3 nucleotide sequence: TGCGCCAGCAGCCAAGTAGGGAAGGGTTTGACTGAAGCTTTCTTT. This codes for CASSQVGKGLTEAFF.

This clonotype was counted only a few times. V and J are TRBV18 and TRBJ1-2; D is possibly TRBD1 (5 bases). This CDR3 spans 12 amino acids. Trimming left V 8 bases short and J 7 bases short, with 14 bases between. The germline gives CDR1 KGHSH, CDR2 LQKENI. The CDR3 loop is CASTLGTAGYTF. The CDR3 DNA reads TGTGCCAGCACTCTAGGGACGGCTGGCTACACCTTC.

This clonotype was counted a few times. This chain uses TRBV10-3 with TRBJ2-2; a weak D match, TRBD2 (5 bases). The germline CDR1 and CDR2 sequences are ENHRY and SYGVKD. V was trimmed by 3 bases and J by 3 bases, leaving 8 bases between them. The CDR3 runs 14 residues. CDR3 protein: CAISDGVDTGELFF. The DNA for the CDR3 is TGTGCCATCAGTGACGGGGTTGACACCGGGGAGCTGTTTTTT.

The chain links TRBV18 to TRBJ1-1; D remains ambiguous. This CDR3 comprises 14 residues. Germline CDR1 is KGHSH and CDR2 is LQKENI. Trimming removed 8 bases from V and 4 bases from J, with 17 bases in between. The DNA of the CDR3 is TGTGCCAGCACTCCATTGGGGATGAGCACTGAAGCTTTCTTT. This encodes CASTPLGMSTEAFF.

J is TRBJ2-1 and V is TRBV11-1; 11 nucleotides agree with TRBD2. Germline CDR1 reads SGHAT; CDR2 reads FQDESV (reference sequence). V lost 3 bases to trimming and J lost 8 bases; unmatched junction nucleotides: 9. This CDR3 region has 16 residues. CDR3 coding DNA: TGTGCCAGCAGCTTCTATTATAGCGGGGGGGCCGATGAGCAGTTCTTC. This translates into CASSFYYSGGADEQFF.

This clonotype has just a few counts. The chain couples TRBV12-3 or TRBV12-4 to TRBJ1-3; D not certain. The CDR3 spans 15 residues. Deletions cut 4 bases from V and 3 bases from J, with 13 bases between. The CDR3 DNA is TGTGCCAGCAGTTCACCGGGAGGTGGTGGAAACACCATATATTTT. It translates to CASSSPGGGGNTIYF.

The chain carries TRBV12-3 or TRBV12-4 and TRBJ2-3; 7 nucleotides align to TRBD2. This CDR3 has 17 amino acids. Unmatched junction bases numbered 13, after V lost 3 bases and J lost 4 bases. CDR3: CASSFMRSGVVADTQYF. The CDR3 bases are TGTGCCAGCAGTTTCATGAGGAGCGGGGTAGTCGCAGATACGCAGTATTTT.

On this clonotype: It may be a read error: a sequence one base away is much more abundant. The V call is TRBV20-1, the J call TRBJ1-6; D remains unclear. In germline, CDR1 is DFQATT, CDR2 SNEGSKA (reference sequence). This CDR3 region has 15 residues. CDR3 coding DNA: TGCAGTGCTAGACCGGGCAGTCACTATAATTCACCCTTCCACTTT. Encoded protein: CSARPGSHYNSPFHF.

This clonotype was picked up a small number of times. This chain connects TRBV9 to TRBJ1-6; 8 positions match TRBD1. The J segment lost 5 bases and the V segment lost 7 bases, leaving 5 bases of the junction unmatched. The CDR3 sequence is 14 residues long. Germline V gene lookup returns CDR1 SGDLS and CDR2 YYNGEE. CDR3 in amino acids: CASGGTGNNSPLHF. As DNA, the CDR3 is TGTGCCAGCGGTGGGACAGGAAATAATTCACCCCTCCACTTT.

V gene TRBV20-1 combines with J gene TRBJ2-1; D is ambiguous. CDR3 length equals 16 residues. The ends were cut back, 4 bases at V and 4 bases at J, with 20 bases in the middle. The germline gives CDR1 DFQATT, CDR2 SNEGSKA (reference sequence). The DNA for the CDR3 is TGCAGTGCTACTACCGGTACCGCCCTCCTATACAATGAGCAGTTCTTC. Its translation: CSATTGTALLYNEQFF.